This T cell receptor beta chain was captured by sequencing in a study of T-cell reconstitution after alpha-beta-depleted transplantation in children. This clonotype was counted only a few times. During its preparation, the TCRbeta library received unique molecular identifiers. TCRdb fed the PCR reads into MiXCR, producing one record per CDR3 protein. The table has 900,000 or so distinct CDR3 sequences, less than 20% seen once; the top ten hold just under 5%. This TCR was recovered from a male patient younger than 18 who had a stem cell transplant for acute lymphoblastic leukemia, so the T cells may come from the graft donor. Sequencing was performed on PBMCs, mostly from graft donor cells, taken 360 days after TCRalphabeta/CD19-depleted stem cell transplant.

The CDR3 bases are TGCGCCAGCAGCCAAGACGGCCCGGGACTAGCGGGGTTATACGAGCAGTACTTC. It yields the protein CASSQDGPGLAGLYEQYF. V usage is TRBV4-1 and J usage is TRBJ2-7; 13 bases line up with TRBD2. From germline, CDR1 is MGHRA and CDR2 YSYEKL. Trimming took 0 bases from V and 4 from J; bases not matched to a gene: 9. The CDR3 extends over 18 amino acids.